Detailed here is one TCR beta chain. Its antigen is not identified. These data originate in a study of beta chain features in type 1 diabetes. Study-wide context: The examined sorted cells totaled fewer than 140 million across samples. Findings and limits, study-wide: PCR might preferentially amplify shorter templates, equally in patients and controls. High-TCR-expressing cells could be over-represented by cDNA sequencing. People with Type 1 diabetes carried modestly yet significantly shorter TCRB CDR3s in all four CD4+ subsets.

Expressed TCRB transcripts were sequenced because the entire RNA isolate underwent reverse transcription. Produced via immunoSEQ multiplex PCR; TCRdb's table is partial and in-frame only. The sample has roughly 150,000 clones; about 63% are singletons. Cell sorting via CD45RO/CCR7/CD25/CD127/CD95/CD27 was performed to obtain CD4+ naive, central memory, regulatory and stem cell-like memory cells. Sequences were obtained from naive CD4+ T cells from blood. The origin of this receptor is a man between 25 and 39 years old with type 1 diabetes.

The chain's CDR3 is CASSPQGDSPLHF. The CDR3 coding sequence is TGTGCCAGTAGTCCCCAGGGGGACTCACCCCTCCACTTT. This rearrangement joins TRBV19 to TRBJ1-6, with 7 bases fitting TRBD1. Losses at the gene ends were 5 bases for V and 10 bases for J; bases not matched to a gene: 5. The CDR3 length is 13 residues. The germline gives CDR1 LNHDA, CDR2 SQIVND (reference sequence).